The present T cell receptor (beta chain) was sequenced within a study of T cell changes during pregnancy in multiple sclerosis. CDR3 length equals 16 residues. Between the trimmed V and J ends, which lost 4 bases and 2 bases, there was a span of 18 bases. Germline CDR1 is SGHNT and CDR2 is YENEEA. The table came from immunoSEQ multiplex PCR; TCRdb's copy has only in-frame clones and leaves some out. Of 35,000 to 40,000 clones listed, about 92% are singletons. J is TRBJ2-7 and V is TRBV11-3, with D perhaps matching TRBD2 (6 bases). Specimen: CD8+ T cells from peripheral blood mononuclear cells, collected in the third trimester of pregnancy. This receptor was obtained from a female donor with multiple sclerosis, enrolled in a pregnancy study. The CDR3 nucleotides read TGTGCCAGCAGCTCCCTTTCGGTAGCGGAGACCTACGAGCAGTACTTC. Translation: CASSSLSVAETYEQYF.